This is a list of T cell receptor beta chains from one sample in a study of chemoradiotherapy in HPV16-positive cancers. The table came from immunoSEQ multiplex PCR; TCRdb's copy has only in-frame clones and leaves some out. Of 29,000 or so clones in the sample, 85% to 95% were seen once. This material consisted of blood, taken from a patient who underwent chemoradiotherapy. These receptors all stem from a human donor with HPV-associated anogenital cancer. Each CDR3 is given without its conserved first and last residue. Fields, in order: V gene, J gene, CDR3 protein.

v_gene: TRBV6-1
j_gene: TRBJ2-5
CDR3aa: ASTQVETQY

v_gene: TRBV14
j_gene: TRBJ1-2
CDR3aa: ATRRSGGYGYT

v_gene: TRBV28
j_gene: TRBJ1-2
CDR3aa: ASSLGDFSSNYGYT

v_gene: TRBV19
j_gene: TRBJ2-6
CDR3aa: ASSTGTGFSGANVLT

v_gene: TRBV6-1
j_gene: TRBJ1-4
CDR3aa: ASSHGRGEKLF

v_gene: TRBV19
j_gene: TRBJ1-2
CDR3aa: ASSLQGRGGYT

v_gene: TRBV21-1
j_gene: TRBJ1-2
CDR3aa: ASSLRGRRDYGYT

v_gene: TRBV7-2
j_gene: TRBJ2-1
CDR3aa: ASSSLLRGRASHNEQF

v_gene: TRBV7-3
j_gene: TRBJ2-3
CDR3aa: ASGWGQGSSDTQY

v_gene: TRBV4-1
j_gene: TRBJ2-7
CDR3aa: ASSQTSGYEQY

v_gene: TRBV18
j_gene: TRBJ2-5
CDR3aa: ASSPLRDSQETQY

v_gene: TRBV7-9
j_gene: TRBJ2-7
CDR3aa: ASSLTGETYEQY

v_gene: TRBV4-3
j_gene: TRBJ1-5
CDR3aa: ASSQDRGQGFVGPQH

v_gene: TRBV6-5
j_gene: TRBJ2-7
CDR3aa: ASSYSMTYEQY

v_gene: TRBV5-1
j_gene: TRBJ2-1
CDR3aa: ASSLGTTIYNEQF

v_gene: TRBV18
j_gene: TRBJ2-3
CDR3aa: ASSSYTDTQY

v_gene: TRBV5-1
j_gene: TRBJ2-3
CDR3aa: ASSRGSSTDTQY

v_gene: TRBV11-1
j_gene: TRBJ2-1
CDR3aa: ASSWTVKSSYNEQF

v_gene: TRBV7-3
j_gene: TRBJ2-2
CDR3aa: ASSFNSRVSGRIGTGELF

v_gene: TRBV27
j_gene: TRBJ2-2
CDR3aa: ASSRTSGSSGELF

v_gene: TRBV5-1
j_gene: TRBJ1-2
CDR3aa: ASSSTGEGGYT

v_gene: TRBV6-5
j_gene: TRBJ1-2
CDR3aa: ASSYGKSVSGYT

v_gene: TRBV12-5
j_gene: TRBJ1-1
CDR3aa: ASGWGDSAF

v_gene: TRBV20-1
j_gene: TRBJ2-5
CDR3aa: SARVGAQY

v_gene: TRBV5-4
j_gene: TRBJ2-1
CDR3aa: ASSLWRNEQF

v_gene: TRBV7-6
j_gene: TRBJ1-5
CDR3aa: ASSLVGGLGQPQH

v_gene: TRBV28
j_gene: TRBJ2-3
CDR3aa: ASSLLGTRSTDTQY

v_gene: TRBV7-2
j_gene: TRBJ2-3
CDR3aa: ASSLALDTQY

v_gene: TRBV19
j_gene: TRBJ1-4
CDR3aa: ASSIVESNEKLF

v_gene: TRBV4-2
j_gene: TRBJ1-5
CDR3aa: ASSPETQRSQPQH

v_gene: TRBV19
j_gene: TRBJ1-5
CDR3aa: ASSTQETGSEPQH

v_gene: TRBV7-9
j_gene: TRBJ2-1
CDR3aa: ASSMTEGYYNEQF

v_gene: TRBV18
j_gene: TRBJ2-4
CDR3aa: ASSPGTGKNIQY

v_gene: TRBV6-5
j_gene: TRBJ1-4
CDR3aa: ASKTGWVGEKLF

v_gene: TRBV7-9
j_gene: TRBJ2-1
CDR3aa: ASTEPLQDEQF

v_gene: TRBV29-1
j_gene: TRBJ2-2
CDR3aa: SVRTSGNTGELF

v_gene: TRBV7-3
j_gene: TRBJ1-1
CDR3aa: ASSRDRGVTEAF